Listed below are T cell receptor beta chains from one sample, sequenced in a study of blood T cell repertoires in COVID-19. Assay used: immunoSEQ multiplex PCR; TCRdb lists only in-frame clones, some missing. This table has about 150,000 clones, approximately 86% appearing once. Sequenced input: peripheral blood. These receptors came from a woman aged 40 to 50 with active or convalescent COVID-19. The CDR3 runs from the conserved cysteine through the conserved F or W. The order of the fields is V gene, clone size, D gene, J gene, CDR3 protein, CDR3 DNA. A D gene is named only where the DNA matches it firmly. Some rows have no size entry. The others give once, few or many, or a class for an expanded clone.

TRBV7-2	.	.	TRBJ1-2	CASSPGQTNYGYTF	TGTGCCAGCAGCCCCGGACAGACTAACTATGGCTACACCTTC
TRBV28	.	TRBD1	TRBJ1-3	CASRRQGSGNTIYF	TGTGCCAGCAGACGACAGGGGTCTGGAAACACCATATATTTT
TRBV6-2/TRBV6-3	.	.	TRBJ2-1	CASSYVGRGNEQFF	TGTGCCAGCAGTTATGTCGGGAGAGGCAATGAGCAGTTCTTC
TRBV19	.	TRBD1	TRBJ1-4	CASSRGQGGEKLFF	TGTGCCAGTAGTAGGGGACAGGGCGGCGAAAAACTGTTTTTT
TRBV30	.	TRBD1	TRBJ1-3	CAWAGQGRGHGNTIYF	TGTGCCTGGGCAGGCCAGGGCAGGGGGCATGGAAACACCATATATTTT
TRBV28	.	.	TRBJ2-1	CASAGVDREVEQFF	TGTGCCAGCGCAGGGGTTGACAGGGAGGTTGAGCAGTTCTTC
TRBV15	.	TRBD2	TRBJ2-7	CATSRDRSGRASQYF	TGTGCCACCAGCAGAGATCGAAGCGGGAGGGCCTCGCAGTACTTC
TRBV5-1	.	TRBD1	TRBJ2-5	CASSPRGQGVETQYF	TGCGCCAGCAGCCCACGGGGACAGGGGGTAGAGACCCAGTACTTC
TRBV4-3	once	TRBD2	TRBJ2-7	CASSQGFGGRPSYEQYF	TGCGCCAGCAGCCAAGGATTCGGCGGGAGGCCCTCCTACGAGCAGTACTTC
TRBV29-1	.	.	TRBJ2-1	CSGAGTEGSYNEQFF	TGCAGCGGCGCCGGGACGGAGGGCTCCTACAATGAGCAGTTCTTC
TRBV6-4	.	.	TRBJ1-1	CASTRSPGITEAFF	TGTGCCAGCACCCGAAGCCCCGGGATCACTGAAGCTTTCTTT
TRBV11-2	.	.	TRBJ1-2	CASSLDPSGVSDGYTF	TGTGCCAGCAGCTTAGATCCCAGTGGAGTCTCGGATGGCTACACCTTC
TRBV5-8	.	.	TRBJ1-5	CASTRTGYSNQPQHF	TGTGCCAGCACCCGAACGGGGTATAGCAATCAGCCCCAGCATTTT
TRBV29-1	.	.	TRBJ2-7	CSVWRGYEQYF	TGCAGCGTCTGGAGGGGCTACGAGCAGTACTTC
TRBV2	.	.	TRBJ2-5	CASSVGTGSETQYF	TGTGCCAGCAGTGTGGGTACAGGGTCAGAGACCCAGTACTTC
TRBV27	.	TRBD2	TRBJ2-7	CASRSRGGGNSYEQYF	TGTGCCAGCAGGTCCCGTGGGGGGGGGAACTCCTACGAGCAGTACTTC
TRBV16	.	.	TRBJ1-2	CASSHGVGGYTF	TGTGCCAGCAGCCACGGGGTAGGTGGCTACACCTTC
TRBV10-3	few	TRBD1	TRBJ1-1	CAISDSDRGRQAFF	TGTGCCATCAGTGATTCGGACAGGGGGCGCCAAGCTTTCTTT
TRBV7-9	.	.	TRBJ2-1	CASSLASVYNEQFF	TGTGCCAGCAGCTTAGCCTCCGTTTACAATGAGCAGTTCTTC
TRBV27	.	.	TRBJ2-7	CASSLFASAYEQYF	TGTGCCAGCAGTTTATTCGCTAGCGCCTACGAGCAGTACTTC
TRBV19	.	.	TRBJ1-1	CASSTPSGGLKEAFF	TGTGCCAGTAGTACCCCGTCGGGGGGCCTGAAGGAAGCTTTCTTT
TRBV5-5	.	.	TRBJ1-1	CASSLDRGRAFF	TGTGCCAGCAGCCTGGATCGAGGGCGCGCTTTCTTT
TRBV4-3	.	.	TRBJ1-4	CASSPLQGINEKLFF	TGCGCCAGCAGCCCGCTTCAGGGAATTAATGAAAAACTGTTTTTT
TRBV4-2	few	TRBD1	TRBJ1-5	CASSQGTGGSQPQHF	TGTGCCAGCAGCCAAGGGACAGGGGGCAGTCAGCCCCAGCATTTT
TRBV28	few	.	TRBJ1-3	CASSFGEGGNTIYF	TGTGCCAGCAGTTTCGGCGAGGGTGGAAACACCATATATTTT
TRBV19	.	.	TRBJ1-6	CASSTGDARNSPLHF	TGTGCCAGTAGTACAGGGGACGCACGGAATTCACCCCTCCACTTT
TRBV5-1	.	TRBD1	TRBJ2-1	CATHPGTGDYNEQFF	TGCGCCACCCACCCCGGGACAGGAGACTACAATGAGCAGTTCTTC
TRBV7-2	.	.	TRBJ1-1	CASSLQGGYTEAFF	TGTGCCAGCAGCTTACAGGGAGGATACACTGAAGCTTTCTTT
TRBV2	.	TRBD1	TRBJ2-7	CASKIGTGSSYEQYF	TGTGCCAGCAAAATAGGGACAGGAAGCTCCTACGAGCAGTACTTC
TRBV11-3	.	.	TRBJ1-1	CASSLDGMSATEAFF	TGTGCCAGCAGCTTAGACGGCATGAGCGCCACTGAAGCTTTCTTT
TRBV24-1	.	TRBD2	TRBJ2-2	CATSKPGLAGVGTGELFF	TGTGCCACCAGTAAACCGGGACTAGCGGGAGTAGGTACCGGGGAGCTGTTTTTT